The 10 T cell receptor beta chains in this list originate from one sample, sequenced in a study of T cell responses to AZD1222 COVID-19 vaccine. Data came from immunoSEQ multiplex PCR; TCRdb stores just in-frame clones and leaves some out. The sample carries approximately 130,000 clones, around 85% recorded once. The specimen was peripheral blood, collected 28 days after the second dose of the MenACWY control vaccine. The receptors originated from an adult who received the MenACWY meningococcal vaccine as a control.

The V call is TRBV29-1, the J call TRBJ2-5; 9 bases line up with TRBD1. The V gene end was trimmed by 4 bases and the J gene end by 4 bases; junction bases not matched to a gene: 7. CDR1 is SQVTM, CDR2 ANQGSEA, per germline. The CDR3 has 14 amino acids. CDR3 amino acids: CSVVTGGGRETQYF. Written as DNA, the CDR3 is TGCAGCGTTGTCACAGGGGGCGGGCGAGAGACCCAGTACTTC.

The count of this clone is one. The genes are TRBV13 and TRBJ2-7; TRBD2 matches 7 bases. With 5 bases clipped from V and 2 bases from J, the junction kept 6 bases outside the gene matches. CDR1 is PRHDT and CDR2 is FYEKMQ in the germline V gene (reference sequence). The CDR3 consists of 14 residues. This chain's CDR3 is CASSPHAGAYEQYF. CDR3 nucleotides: TGTGCCAGCAGCCCCCATGCGGGAGCCTACGAGCAGTACTTC.

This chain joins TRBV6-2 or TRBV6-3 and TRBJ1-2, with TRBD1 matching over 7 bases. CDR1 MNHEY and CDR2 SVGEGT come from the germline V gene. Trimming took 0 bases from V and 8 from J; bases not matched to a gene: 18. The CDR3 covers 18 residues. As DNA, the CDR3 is TGTGCCAGCAGTTACTCGAGTGTATTACGACAGGGATCTGAAGGCTACACCTTC. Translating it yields CASSYSSVLRQGSEGYTF.

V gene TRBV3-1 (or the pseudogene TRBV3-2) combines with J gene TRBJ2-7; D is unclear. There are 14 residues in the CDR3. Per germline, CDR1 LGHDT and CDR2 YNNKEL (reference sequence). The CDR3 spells CASKPRGLAEEQYF. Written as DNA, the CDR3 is TGTGCATCTAAGCCAAGAGGCCTGGCGGAAGAGCAGTACTTC.

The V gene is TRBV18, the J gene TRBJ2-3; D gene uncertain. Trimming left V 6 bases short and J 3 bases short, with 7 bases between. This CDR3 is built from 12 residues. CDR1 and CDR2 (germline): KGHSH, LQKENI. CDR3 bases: TGTGCCAGCTCTTCGGAGACAGATACGCAGTATTTT. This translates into CASSSETDTQYF. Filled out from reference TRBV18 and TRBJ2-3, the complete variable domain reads NAGVMQNPRHLVRRRGQEARLRCSPMKGHSHVYWYRQLPEEGLKFMVYLQKENIIDESGMPKERFSAEFPKEGPSILRIQQVVRGDSAAYFCASSSETDTQYFGPGTRLTVL.

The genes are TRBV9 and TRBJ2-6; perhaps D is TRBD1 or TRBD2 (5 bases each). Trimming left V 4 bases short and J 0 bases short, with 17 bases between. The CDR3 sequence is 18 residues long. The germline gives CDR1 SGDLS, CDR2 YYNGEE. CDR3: CASSPEGRAYSGANVLTF. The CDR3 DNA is TGTGCCAGCAGCCCCGAGGGCAGGGCCTACTCTGGGGCCAACGTCCTGACTTTC.

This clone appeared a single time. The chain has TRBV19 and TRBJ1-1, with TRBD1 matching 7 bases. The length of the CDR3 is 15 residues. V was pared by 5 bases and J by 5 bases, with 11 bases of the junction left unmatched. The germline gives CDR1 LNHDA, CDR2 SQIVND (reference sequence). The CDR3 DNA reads TGTGCCAGTAGTCCAAGGGACAGTGGCGGGACTGAAGCTTTCTTT. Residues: CASSPRDSGGTEAFF. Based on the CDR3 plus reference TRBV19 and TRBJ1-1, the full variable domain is DGGITQSPKYLFRKEGQNVTLSCEQNLNHDAMYWYRQDPGQGLRLIYYSQIVNDFQKGDIAEGYSVSREKKESFPLTVTSAQKNPTAFYLCASSPRDSGGTEAFFGQGTRLTVV.

The CDR3 DNA reads as TGTGCCAGCAGTTTTAGTAGGAATGAGCAGTTCTTC. Residues: CASSFSRNEQFF. The J gene is TRBJ2-1, the V gene TRBV6-2 or TRBV6-3, with D hard to call. Germline loops: CDR1 MNHEY, CDR2 SVGEGT. V lost 4 bases to trimming and J lost 7 bases, with 8 bases between them. This CDR3 has 12 amino acids.

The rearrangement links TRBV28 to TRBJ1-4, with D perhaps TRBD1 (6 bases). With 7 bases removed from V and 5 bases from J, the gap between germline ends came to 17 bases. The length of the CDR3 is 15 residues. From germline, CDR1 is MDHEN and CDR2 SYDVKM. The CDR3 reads CASTKAGRGNEKLFF. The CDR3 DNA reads TGTGCCAGCACCAAAGCGGGGAGGGGGAATGAAAAACTGTTTTTT.

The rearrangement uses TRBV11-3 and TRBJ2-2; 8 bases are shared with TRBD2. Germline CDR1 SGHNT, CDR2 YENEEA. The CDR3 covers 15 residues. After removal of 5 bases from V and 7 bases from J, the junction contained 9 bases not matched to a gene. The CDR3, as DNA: TGTGCCAGCAGCCCTAGCGGGCCCATGGGCGGGGAGCTGTTTTTT. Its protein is CASSPSGPMGGELFF.